The text below deals with one T cell receptor (beta chain). Its antigen remains unknown. The data originate from a study of cytomegalovirus exposure and HLA in healthy donors. Study information: T cells numbering about 180 million yielded around 120 million unique TCR beta sequences in an earlier analysis. The study, taken as a whole, reports: Researchers had no immune exposure information except CMV serostatus available. Owing to their indistinguishability, certain V segments, notably TRBV6-2 and TRBV6-3, were excluded. Common viral pathogens were later found to be apparently linked to several of the most significant clusters.

The PCR ran on 60 Vbeta and 13 Jbeta primers. TCRdb's table, derived via immunoSEQ multiplex PCR, lists solely in-frame clones and lacks some. The data contain approximately 210,000 clones, roughly 87% of them singletons. The CDR3 is made up of 15 amino acids. The V segment lost 0 bases and the J segment 9 bases; nucleotides outside the gene matches: 9. In germline, CDR1 is SGHRS, CDR2 YFSETQ. The clonotype comes from a man in his forties in good health and CMV-seropositive. The specimen was PBMCs. V and J are TRBV5-1 and TRBJ2-1, with 7 bases identical to TRBD2. In DNA form, the CDR3 reads TGCGCCAGCAGCTTGGCCGAGGGAGGGCCGGGTGAGCAGTTCTTC. As protein: CASSLAEGGPGEQFF.